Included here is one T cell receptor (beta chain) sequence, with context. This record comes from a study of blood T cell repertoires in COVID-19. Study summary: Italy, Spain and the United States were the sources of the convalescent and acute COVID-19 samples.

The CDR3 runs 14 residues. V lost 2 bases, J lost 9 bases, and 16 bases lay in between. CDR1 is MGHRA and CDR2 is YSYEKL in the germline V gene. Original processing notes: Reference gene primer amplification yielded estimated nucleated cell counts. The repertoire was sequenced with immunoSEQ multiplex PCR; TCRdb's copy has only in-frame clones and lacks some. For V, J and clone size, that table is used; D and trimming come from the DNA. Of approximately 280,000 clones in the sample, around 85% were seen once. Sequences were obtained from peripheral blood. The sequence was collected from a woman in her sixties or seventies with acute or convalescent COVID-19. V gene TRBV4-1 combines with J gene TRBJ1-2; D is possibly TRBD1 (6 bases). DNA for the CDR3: TGCGCCAGCAGCCAACCCATGCGAGGGGGAAGCTACACCTTC. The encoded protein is CASSQPMRGGSYTF.